The 14 T cell receptor beta chains reported below all come from one sample, sequenced in a study of monozygotic twins with inflammatory bowel disease. Each CDR3 protein gets one entry in TCRdb, which reprocessed the 5' RACE reads and gives no DNA. The sample holds a few hundred thousand distinct CDR3 sequences. The sequenced material came from blood. These receptors came from a human donor with ulcerative colitis or Crohn's disease, or a healthy co-twin of an affected twin (not recorded which).

This clonotype shows up as medium-sized by frequency. The CDR3 reads CASSVGTGANTGELFF. The V and J genes are TRBV5-1 and TRBJ2-2; TCRdb's D call, TRBD1, is unchecked because there is no DNA. The CDR3 extends over 16 amino acids. CDR1 SGHRS and CDR2 YFSETQ come from the germline V gene.

The chain uses TRBV3-1 and TRBJ2-7; with no DNA, the TCRdb D assignment of TRBD1 cannot be verified. The CDR3 has 13 residues. Germline V gives CDR1 LGHDT, CDR2 YNNKEL (reference sequence). The CDR3 reads CASSQSSGTGVDF.

This chain joins TRBV10-3 and TRBJ2-3. There are 14 residues in the CDR3. Germline CDR1 is ENHRY and CDR2 is SYGVKD. The CDR3 region is CAISESTSSDTQYF.

The V gene is TRBV5-1, the J gene TRBJ2-1; as DNA is missing, the TRBD2 call by TCRdb cannot be tested. This CDR3 spans 16 amino acids. The V gene's germline CDR1 is SGHRS and CDR2 YFSETQ. CDR3 in amino acids: CASSFSQSSSYNEQFF.

This rearrangement joins TRBV6-5 to TRBJ2-7; TCRdb indicates TRBD2, and absent DNA this call remains unverified. The germline CDR1 and CDR2 sequences are MNHEY and SVGAGI. The CDR3 is 15 residues long. The CDR3 reads CASSYSLAGPYEQYF.

The chain combines TRBV20-1 with TRBJ1-5. The CDR3 runs to 15 residues. Germline V gives CDR1 DFQATT, CDR2 SNEGSKA (reference sequence). CDR3 loop: CSARSGTDSNQPQHF.

The rearrangement uses TRBV6-1 and TRBJ1-2; the D call of TRBD1 rests on TCRdb alone, since no DNA is present to check it. This CDR3 spans 16 amino acids. Germline V gene lookup returns CDR1 MNHNS and CDR2 SASEGT. The CDR3 sequence: CASSARELAEVSGYTF.

V usage is TRBV20-1 and J usage is TRBJ2-7; the D gene TCRdb calls, TRBD1, cannot be checked with no DNA. The CDR3 has 15 residues. Germline V CDR1 and CDR2: DFQATT, SNEGSKA (reference sequence). The CDR3 protein is CSGGRPTPQGGEQYF.

This rearrangement joins TRBV27 to TRBJ2-7; TCRdb lists TRBD2, though no DNA is available to test this call. The CDR3 is 15 amino acids. In germline, CDR1 is MNHEY, CDR2 SMNVEV (reference sequence). CDR3 protein: CASMLAGSPIDEQYF.

This chain uses TRBV27 with TRBJ1-6; the TCRdb call, TRBD1, lacks DNA for checking. This CDR3 contains 15 residues. CDR1 is MNHEY, CDR2 SMNVEV, per germline (reference sequence). This chain's CDR3 is CASSPGTGGNSPLHF.

V is TRBV29-1 and J is TRBJ2-7; checking the TCRdb D call of TRBD2 is not possible without DNA. The CDR3 runs 14 residues. Germline loops: CDR1 SQVTM, CDR2 ANQGSEA. The CDR3 sequence: CSALGLATSYEQYF.

The chain uses TRBV3-1 and TRBJ2-1; TCRdb's D call of TRBD1 is untestable without DNA. The CDR3 runs to 15 residues. CDR1 LGHDT and CDR2 YNNKEL come from the germline V gene (reference sequence). This CDR3 is CASSQYGRGRDEQFF.

This chain uses TRBV7-8 with TRBJ2-3. The germline V gene has CDR1 SGHVS and CDR2 FQNEAQ. CDR3 length: 11 residues. The CDR3: CASSLEGGVYF.

The V gene is TRBV7-2, the J gene TRBJ2-1. This CDR3 is 15 amino acids long. Germline loops: CDR1 SGHTA, CDR2 FQGNSA. CDR3 region: CASSPRPAEYNEQFF.